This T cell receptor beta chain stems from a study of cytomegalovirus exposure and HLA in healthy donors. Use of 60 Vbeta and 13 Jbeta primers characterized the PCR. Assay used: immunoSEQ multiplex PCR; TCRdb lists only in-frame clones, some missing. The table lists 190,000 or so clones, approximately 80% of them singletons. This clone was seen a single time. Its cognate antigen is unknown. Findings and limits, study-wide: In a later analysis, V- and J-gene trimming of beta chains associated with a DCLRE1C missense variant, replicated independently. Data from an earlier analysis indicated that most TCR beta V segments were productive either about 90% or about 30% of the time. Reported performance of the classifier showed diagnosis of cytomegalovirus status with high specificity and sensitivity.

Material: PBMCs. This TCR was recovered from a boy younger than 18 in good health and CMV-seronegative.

This CDR3 is CASSLGTAGETQYF. The DNA of the CDR3 is TGTGCCAGCAGCTTAGGAACAGCGGGGGAGACCCAGTACTTC. The chain is built from TRBV7-2 and TRBJ2-5; 7 nucleotides align to TRBD2. CDR3 size: 14 residues. Trimming at V came to 1 base and at J to 5 bases, leaving 4 bases not matched to a gene. In germline, CDR1 is SGHTA, CDR2 FQGNSA.